Listed here are 19 T cell receptor beta chains from one sample, sequenced in a study of cytomegalovirus exposure and HLA in healthy donors. With 60 Vbeta and 13 Jbeta primers, the PCR was carried out. TCRdb's copy holds only in-frame clones and misses some; the assay was immunoSEQ multiplex PCR. The data show roughly 130,000 clones, with around 77% seen just once and more than 0.85% held by the top ten. Sequencing input: PBMCs. The receptors stem from a man younger than 35 in good health and CMV-seronegative.

The chain couples TRBV6-1 to TRBJ1-2, with 9 positions matching TRBD1. The V gene's germline CDR1 is MNHNS and CDR2 SASEGT. J lost 3 bases, V lost 6 bases, and 5 bases had no gene match. The CDR3 contains 14 residues. CDR3 sequence (DNA): TGTGCCAGCAGAGGGACAGGGAGTCACTATGGCTACACCTTC. Its translation: CASRGTGSHYGYTF.

Only one count was recorded for this clone. The chain carries TRBV5-4 and TRBJ1-6; 10 bases are shared with TRBD1. The CDR3 totals 16 residues. Germline V gene data show CDR1 as SGHNT and CDR2 as YYREEE (reference sequence). After removal of 4 bases from V and 7 bases from J, the junction contained 8 bases not matched to a gene. CDR3 region: CASSRRTGGGNSPLHF. CDR3 bases: TGTGCCAGCAGCCGTCGGACAGGGGGAGGAAATTCACCCCTCCACTTT. The complete variable domain, with remaining parts taken from reference TRBV5-4 and TRBJ1-6, reads ETGVTQSPTHLIKTRGQQVTLRCSSQSGHNTVSWYQQALGQGPQFIFQYYREEENGRGNFPPRFSGLQFPNYSSELNVNALELDDSALYLCASSRRTGGGNSPLHFGNGTRLTVT.

CDR3 residues: CASSPGLTSGGSYKETQYF. The CDR3 bases are TGTGCCAGCAGCCCAGGCCTGACTAGCGGGGGGTCATACAAAGAGACCCAGTACTTC. This chain uses TRBV9 with TRBJ2-5, with TRBD2 matching 13 bases. There are 19 residues in the CDR3. Germline trimming cut 4 bases from V and 3 bases from J; bases unmatched to any gene: 15. Per germline, CDR1 SGDLS and CDR2 YYNGEE.

V is TRBV9 and J is TRBJ2-2; tentatively, D is TRBD1 (6 bases). This CDR3 has 17 residues. V was trimmed by 6 bases and J by 1 base, leaving 19 bases between them. Looked up from germline, CDR1 is SGDLS and CDR2 is YYNGEE. CDR3 loop: CASTPSGGSGNTGELFF. CDR3 in DNA: TGTGCCAGCACCCCGAGTGGGGGCTCGGGGAACACCGGGGAGCTGTTTTTT.

V usage is TRBV19 and J usage is TRBJ2-7, with TRBD1 matching over 11 bases. The CDR3 has 14 amino acids. The J segment lost 6 bases and the V segment lost 8 bases, leaving 9 bases of the junction unmatched. Germline V gene lookup returns CDR1 LNHDA and CDR2 SQIVND (reference sequence). CDR3 region: CASGTGTGGGEQYF. CDR3 bases: TGTGCCAGTGGAACCGGGACAGGGGGGGGCGAGCAGTACTTC.

This clone was counted between two and nine times. The chain couples TRBV29-1 to TRBJ2-3; no clear D. This CDR3 is 13 amino acids long. Germline V gene lookup returns CDR1 SQVTM and CDR2 ANQGSEA. V lost 4 bases and J lost 0, with 8 bases in between. The CDR3 sequence is CSVGLPSTDTQYF. CDR3 nucleotide sequence: TGCAGCGTTGGACTCCCTAGCACAGATACGCAGTATTTT.

On this clone: Other nucleotide sequences in the sample specify the same CDR3. This chain connects TRBV12-5 to TRBJ1-3; D possibly corresponds to TRBD1 (6 bases). Trimming shortened V by 6 bases and J by 1 base, and 10 bases separated the two germline ends. Germline CDR1 reads LGHNT; CDR2 reads FRNRAP. The CDR3 has 14 residues. The CDR3 region has the DNA TGTGCTAGTGGGACAGGTGGTTCTGGAAACACCATATATTTT. Translated: CASGTGGSGNTIYF.

This clone was detected a few times. The chain is built from TRBV19 and TRBJ1-4, with 7 bases fitting TRBD1. The germline V gene has CDR1 LNHDA and CDR2 SQIVND (reference sequence). The CDR3 totals 16 residues. The junction had 7 bases not matched to a gene; V was cut back by 3 bases and J by 3 bases. The CDR3 sequence is CASSMGGTGANEKLFF. CDR3 DNA: TGTGCCAGTAGTATGGGCGGCACAGGGGCTAATGAAAAACTGTTTTTT.

J is TRBJ1-3 and V is TRBV10-3, with 9 bases matching TRBD1. From germline, CDR1 is ENHRY and CDR2 SYGVKD. With V trimmed by 4 bases and J by 3 bases, 7 bases remained unmatched. This CDR3 comprises 16 residues. The CDR3 coding sequence is TGTGCCATCAGTGCCGACAGGGGGAAGCTTGGAAACACCATATATTTT. This codes for CAISADRGKLGNTIYF.

The chain employs TRBV7-9 and TRBJ2-7; D is perhaps TRBD2 (5 bases). The CDR3 length is 11 residues. Trimming cost V 4 bases and J 7 bases, with 8 bases left between them. The germline V gene encodes CDR1 SEHNR and CDR2 FQNEAQ (reference sequence). The CDR3 region is CASSWTSEQYF. Written as DNA, the CDR3 is TGTGCCAGCAGCTGGACTTCAGAGCAGTACTTC.

The chain couples TRBV4-3 to TRBJ1-6; tentative D call: TRBD1 (6 bases). Germline loops: CDR1 LGHNA, CDR2 YSLEER. Trimming cost V 0 bases and J 0 bases, with 12 bases left between them. The CDR3 covers 18 residues. This chain's CDR3 is CASSQDPQGSSYNSPLHF. The DNA for the CDR3 is TGCGCCAGCAGCCAAGACCCCCAGGGGAGCTCCTATAATTCACCCCTCCACTTT.

A single count supports this clone. The rearrangement links TRBV15 to TRBJ2-5; 10 positions agree with TRBD1. The junction had 10 bases not matched to a gene; V was cut back by 0 bases and J by 0 bases. Germline assignment: CDR1 LNHNV and CDR2 YYDKDF (reference sequence). The CDR3 runs 19 residues. The CDR3 bases are TGTGCCACCAGCAGAGAGGGGGGGGACAGGGGCGGGTACCAAGAGACCCAGTACTTC. It encodes CATSREGGDRGGYQETQYF.

CDR3 residues: CASSYVRGKETQYF. CDR3 DNA sequence: TGTGCCAGCAGTTACGTGAGGGGGAAGGAGACCCAGTACTTC. The J gene is TRBJ2-5, the V gene TRBV6-6, with D possibly TRBD1 on 6 matching bases. Germline V gene lookup returns CDR1 MNHNY and CDR2 SVGAGI (reference sequence). The V end lost 2 bases, the J end lost 5 bases, and 12 bases lay between the germline ends. This CDR3 has 14 amino acids.

The J gene is TRBJ2-3, the V gene TRBV27; D ambiguous. The CDR3 contains 12 residues. Germline CDR1 is MNHEY and CDR2 is SMNVEV (reference sequence). Trimming pared 6 bases from V and 4 bases from J, leaving 8 bases between. The CDR3 here is CASRQSPDTQYF. The CDR3 DNA is TGTGCCAGCAGACAATCCCCAGATACGCAGTATTTT.

This clone was detected only once. The genes are TRBV6-5 and TRBJ1-5; TRBD1 is a possible D gene (5 bases). The germline V gene encodes CDR1 MNHEY and CDR2 SVGAGI. The germline V and J ends were trimmed by 5 bases and 4 bases, with 9 bases remaining between them. The CDR3 is 13 amino acids. The CDR3 protein is CASSRGVNQPQHF. In DNA form, the CDR3 reads TGTGCCAGCAGTCGGGGGGTTAATCAGCCCCAGCATTTT.

J is TRBJ2-3 and V is TRBV7-9, with 10 bases lining up with TRBD1. J was trimmed by 1 base and V by 3 bases; bases with no gene match: 4. CDR1 and CDR2 (germline): SEHNR, FQNEAQ (reference sequence). CDR3 size: 16 residues. CDR3 bases: TGTGCCAGCAGCTTTCGGGACAGGGGACGCACAGATACGCAGTATTTT. It is translated as CASSFRDRGRTDTQYF.

V gene TRBV7-9 combines with J gene TRBJ1-2; D is undetermined. The V gene lost 8 bases and the J gene lost 6 bases, with 19 bases spanning the gap. Germline loops: CDR1 SEHNR, CDR2 FQNEAQ (reference sequence). The CDR3 has 14 amino acids. The CDR3 DNA is TGTGCCAGCGCCCTGACGGAGGGAACCCATGGCTACACCTTC. This codes for CASALTEGTHGYTF.

In regard to this clone: A junction boundary mismatches the germline segment, possibly from a read error. The rearrangement joins TRBV20-1 to TRBJ1-2; a possible D gene is TRBD1 (5 bases). Germline loops: CDR1 DFQATT, CDR2 SNEGSKA (reference sequence). The CDR3 consists of 8 residues. CDR3: CSASSGDF. The CDR3 bases are TGCAGTGCTAGCTCGGGGGACTTC.

This clone was seen once. The rearrangement uses TRBV18 and TRBJ1-1, with D tentatively TRBD1 (6 bases). Germline V gene sequence: CDR1 KGHSH, CDR2 LQKENI. The V gene lost 5 bases and the J gene lost 1 base, with 11 bases spanning the gap. The CDR3 extends over 14 amino acids. CDR3 bases: TGTGCCAGCTCAGCCACAGGGCCGAACACTGAAGCTTTCTTT. Its translation: CASSATGPNTEAFF. The full variable domain, in which reference TRBV18 and TRBJ1-1 provide the parts outside the CDR3, is NAGVMQNPRHLVRRRGQEARLRCSPMKGHSHVYWYRQLPEEGLKFMVYLQKENIIDESGMPKERFSAEFPKEGPSILRIQQVVRGDSAAYFCASSATGPNTEAFFGQGTRLTVV.